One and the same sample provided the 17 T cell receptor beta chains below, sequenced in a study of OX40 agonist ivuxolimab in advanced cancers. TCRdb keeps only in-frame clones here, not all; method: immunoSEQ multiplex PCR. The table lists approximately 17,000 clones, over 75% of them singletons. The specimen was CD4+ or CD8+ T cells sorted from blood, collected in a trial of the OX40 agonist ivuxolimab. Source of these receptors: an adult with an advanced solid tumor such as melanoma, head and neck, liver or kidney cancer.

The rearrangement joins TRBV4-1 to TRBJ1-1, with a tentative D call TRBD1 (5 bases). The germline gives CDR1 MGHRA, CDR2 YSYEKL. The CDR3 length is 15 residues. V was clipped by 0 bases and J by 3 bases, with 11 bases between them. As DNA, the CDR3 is TGCGCCAGCAGCCAAGAGTCGGGGGAGTACACTGAAGCTTTCTTT. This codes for CASSQESGEYTEAFF.

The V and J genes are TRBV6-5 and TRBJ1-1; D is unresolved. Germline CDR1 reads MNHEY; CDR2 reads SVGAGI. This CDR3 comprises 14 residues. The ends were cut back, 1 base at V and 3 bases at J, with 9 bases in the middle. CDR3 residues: CASSYYEEHTEAFF. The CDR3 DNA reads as TGTGCCAGCAGTTACTACGAGGAGCACACTGAAGCTTTCTTT.

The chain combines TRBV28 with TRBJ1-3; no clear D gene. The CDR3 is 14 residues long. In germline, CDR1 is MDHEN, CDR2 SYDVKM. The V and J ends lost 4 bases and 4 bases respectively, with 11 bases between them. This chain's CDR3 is CASSSPHLGNTIYF. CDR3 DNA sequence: TGTGCCAGCAGTTCCCCGCATCTGGGAAACACCATATATTTT. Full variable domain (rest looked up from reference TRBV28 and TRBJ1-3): DVKVTQSSRYLVKRTGEKVFLECVQDMDHENMFWYRQDPGLGLRLIYFSYDVKMKEKGDIPEGYSVSREKKERFSLILESASTNQTSMYLCASSSPHLGNTIYFGEGSWLTVV.

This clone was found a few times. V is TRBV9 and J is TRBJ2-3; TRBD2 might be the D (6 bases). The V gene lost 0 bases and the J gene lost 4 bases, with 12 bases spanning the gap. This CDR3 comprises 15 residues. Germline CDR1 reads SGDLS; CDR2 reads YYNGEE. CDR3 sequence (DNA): TGTGCCAGCAGCGTAGATGGGATAGCGGCAGATACGCAGTATTTT. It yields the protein CASSVDGIAADTQYF.

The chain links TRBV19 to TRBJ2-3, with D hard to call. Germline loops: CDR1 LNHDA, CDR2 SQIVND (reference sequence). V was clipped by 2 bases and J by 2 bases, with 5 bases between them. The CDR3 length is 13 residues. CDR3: CASSISDTDTQYF. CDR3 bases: TGTGCCAGTAGTATATCCGACACAGATACGCAGTATTTT.

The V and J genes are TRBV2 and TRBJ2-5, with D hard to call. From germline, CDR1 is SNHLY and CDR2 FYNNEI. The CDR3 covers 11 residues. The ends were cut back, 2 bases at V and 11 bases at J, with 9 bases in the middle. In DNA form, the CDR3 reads TGTGCCAGCAGTGAAAAAGCGTGGCAGTACTTC. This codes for CASSEKAWQYF.

The CDR3 bases are TGTGCCAGCAGTTTATGGGCCGGGGCGCCGGCGTTCAATCAGCCCCAGCATTTT. Translating it yields CASSLWAGAPAFNQPQHF. The chain carries TRBV28 and TRBJ1-5; D perhaps matches TRBD1 (5 bases). The CDR3 consists of 18 residues. The germline V gene has CDR1 MDHEN and CDR2 SYDVKM. Trimming stripped 0 bases from V and 3 bases from J, with 18 bases between.

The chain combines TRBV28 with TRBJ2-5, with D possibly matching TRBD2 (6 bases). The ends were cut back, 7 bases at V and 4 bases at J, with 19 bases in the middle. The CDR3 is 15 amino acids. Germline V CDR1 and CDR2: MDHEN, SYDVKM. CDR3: CASKPGVGPGETQYF. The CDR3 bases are TGTGCCAGCAAACCGGGGGTGGGTCCGGGAGAGACCCAGTACTTC.

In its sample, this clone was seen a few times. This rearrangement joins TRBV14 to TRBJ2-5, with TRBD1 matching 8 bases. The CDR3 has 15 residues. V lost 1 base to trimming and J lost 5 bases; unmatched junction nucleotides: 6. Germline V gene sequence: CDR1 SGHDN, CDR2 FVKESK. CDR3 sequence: CASSQGGRGLETQYF. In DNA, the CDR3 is TGTGCCAGCAGCCAAGGCGGCAGGGGGCTGGAGACCCAGTACTTC.

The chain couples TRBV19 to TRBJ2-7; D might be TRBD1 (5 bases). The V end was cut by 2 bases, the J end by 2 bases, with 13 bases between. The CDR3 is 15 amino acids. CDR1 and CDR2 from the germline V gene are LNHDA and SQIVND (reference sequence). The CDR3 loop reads CASSIIWQGAYEQYF. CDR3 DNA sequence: TGTGCCAGTAGTATAATCTGGCAGGGCGCCTACGAGCAGTACTTC.

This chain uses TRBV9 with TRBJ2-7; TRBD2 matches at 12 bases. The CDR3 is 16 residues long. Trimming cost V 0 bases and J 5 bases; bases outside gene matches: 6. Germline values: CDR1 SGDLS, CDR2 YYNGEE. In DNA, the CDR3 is TGTGCCAGCAGCGTAGAAGGAAGGACTAGCGGGGACGAGCAGTACTTC. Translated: CASSVEGRTSGDEQYF.

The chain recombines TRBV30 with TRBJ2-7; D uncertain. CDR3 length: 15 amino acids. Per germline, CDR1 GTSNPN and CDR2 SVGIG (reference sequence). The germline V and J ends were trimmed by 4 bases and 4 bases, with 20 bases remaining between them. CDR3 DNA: TGTGCCTGGATCTCACCTCGGATTGGGCAATACGAGCAGTACTTC. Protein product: CAWISPRIGQYEQYF.

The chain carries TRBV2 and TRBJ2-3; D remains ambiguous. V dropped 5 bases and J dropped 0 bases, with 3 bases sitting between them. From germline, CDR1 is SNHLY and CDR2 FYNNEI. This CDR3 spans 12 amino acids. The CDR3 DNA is TGTGCCAGCAGTCGCAGCACAGATACGCAGTATTTT. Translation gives CASSRSTDTQYF.

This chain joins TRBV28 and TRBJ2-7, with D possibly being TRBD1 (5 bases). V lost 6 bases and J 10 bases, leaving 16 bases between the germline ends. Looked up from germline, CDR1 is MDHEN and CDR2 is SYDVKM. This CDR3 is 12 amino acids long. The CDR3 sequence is CASSHDLDSQYF. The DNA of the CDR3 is TGTGCCAGCAGCCACGACCTAGACAGTCAGTACTTC.

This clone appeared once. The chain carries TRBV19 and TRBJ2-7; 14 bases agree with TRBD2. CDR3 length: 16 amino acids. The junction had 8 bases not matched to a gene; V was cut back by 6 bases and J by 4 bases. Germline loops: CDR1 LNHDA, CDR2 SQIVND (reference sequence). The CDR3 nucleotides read TGTGCCAGTAGCAGCCTCGGGACTAGCGGGAGTTACGAGCAGTACTTC. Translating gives CASSSLGTSGSYEQYF.

The CDR3 sequence: CASSSLEQTGANVLTF. In nucleotides, the CDR3 is TGTGCCAGCAGCTCCTTGGAGCAGACTGGGGCCAACGTCCTGACTTTC. This chain links TRBV7-9 with TRBJ2-6; D gene ambiguous. V was trimmed by 4 bases and J by 2 bases, leaving 12 bases between them. Germline lookup yields CDR1 SEHNR and CDR2 FQNEAQ (reference sequence). CDR3 length: 16 amino acids.

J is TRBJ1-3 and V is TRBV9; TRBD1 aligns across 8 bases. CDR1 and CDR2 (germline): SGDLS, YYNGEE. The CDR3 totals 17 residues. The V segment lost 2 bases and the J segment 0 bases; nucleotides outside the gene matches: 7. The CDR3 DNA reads TGTGCCAGCAGCGTTGGACAGGGCGTAAGCTCTGGAAACACCATATATTTT. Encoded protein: CASSVGQGVSSGNTIYF.